Listed below are T cell receptor beta chains from one sample, sequenced in a study of blood T cell repertoires in COVID-19. The repertoire was sequenced with immunoSEQ multiplex PCR; TCRdb's copy has only in-frame clones and lacks some. The sample contains under 250,000 clones, over 70% of which appear only once. Sequenced: peripheral blood. The receptors were gathered from a man aged 50 to 59 with active or convalescent COVID-19. Each CDR3 is given with its conserved first and last residue. The D gene is left open where the match is weak.

d_call v_call cdr3_aa
TRBD1 TRBV29-1 CSVEVQGNGGYTF
NA TRBV30 CAWSVGSPDQPQHF
TRBD1 TRBV7-2 CASSPSRDRGAFF
NA TRBV19 CASRTSFGGRTMNTEAFF
NA TRBV18 CASSPERQIQPQHF
NA TRBV5-1 CASSFDYNQPQHF
NA TRBV5-6 CASSFHYEQYF
TRBD1 TRBV2 CASSDARQGNTGELFF
TRBD2 TRBV5-1 CASSLWGLAGGITDTQYF
TRBD1 TRBV29-1 CSAGQGLMNTEAFF
NA TRBV2 CASSTTRLPVNTEAFF
TRBD1 TRBV19 CASTAGGGPNEQFF
NA TRBV19 CASSIQQGGYTF
NA TRBV3-1/TRBV3-2 CASSQGGGAGSPLHF
TRBD1 TRBV5-8 CASSLTGGLYNEQFF
NA TRBV25-1 CASSEGHYYGYTF
TRBD2 TRBV9 CASSVEWSGGLDTQYF
NA TRBV11-2 CASEGLMNTEAFF
NA TRBV10-3 CAVTNHGDTEAFF
TRBD1 TRBV30 CASDSGTGSYEQYF
NA TRBV6-2/TRBV6-3 CASSPQGHEQYF
NA TRBV7-3 CASRSRGGLSDTEAFF
NA TRBV30 CAGYRISTEAFF
TRBD1 TRBV5-8 CASSSGQGAMNTEAFF
NA TRBV30 CAWSEGVVQPQHF
NA TRBV9 CASSSRWIRDTQYF
TRBD2 TRBV24-1 CATSDFRGGTDTQYF
TRBD1 TRBV7-2 CASSQTGVMYGYTF
NA TRBV18 CASSPPSGEPQHF
TRBD2 TRBV6-5 CASSLLAGSQFF
NA TRBV4-3 CASSQDQQVPGELFF
NA TRBV5-1 CASSFTGPVCIEQYF
TRBD1 TRBV6-5 CASRKGQGSSPLHF
NA TRBV19 CASSIRGIGSTDTQYF
NA TRBV29-1 CSVETYRGGGEQFF
TRBD2 TRBV7-2 CASSPSGGSYNEQFF
NA TRBV5-1 CASSNPGLSYNEQFF
TRBD1 TRBV25-1 CASSVSPQGVSEKLFF
NA TRBV14 CASSQPGLLGKLFF